This paragraph covers one TCR beta chain sequence. As yet, its antigen is unknown. TCRdb fed the 5' RACE reads into MiXCR, producing one record per CDR3 protein. Counted here are roughly 42,000 distinct CDR3 sequences, around 28% occurring once; the ten biggest clones make up approximately 4%. CDR3 length equals 13 residues. V lost 5 bases to trimming and J lost 1 base, with 9 bases between them. From germline, CDR1 is SGHRS and CDR2 YFSETQ. Study-wide results and caveats: Tumor Tregs overlapped most with tumor, then blood, naive CD4+ cells.

The source is a female donor with breast cancer. The chain links TRBV5-1 to TRBJ2-5, with unresolved D. The sample was tumor-infiltrating memory CD4+ T cells sorted from the breast tumor. Subset in this sample: memory CD4+ T cells, CD4+CD45RO+CD25-. For the CDR3, the DNA is TGCGCCAGCAGTAGGATGACCCAAGAGACCCAGTACTTC. Amino acids: CASSRMTQETQYF.